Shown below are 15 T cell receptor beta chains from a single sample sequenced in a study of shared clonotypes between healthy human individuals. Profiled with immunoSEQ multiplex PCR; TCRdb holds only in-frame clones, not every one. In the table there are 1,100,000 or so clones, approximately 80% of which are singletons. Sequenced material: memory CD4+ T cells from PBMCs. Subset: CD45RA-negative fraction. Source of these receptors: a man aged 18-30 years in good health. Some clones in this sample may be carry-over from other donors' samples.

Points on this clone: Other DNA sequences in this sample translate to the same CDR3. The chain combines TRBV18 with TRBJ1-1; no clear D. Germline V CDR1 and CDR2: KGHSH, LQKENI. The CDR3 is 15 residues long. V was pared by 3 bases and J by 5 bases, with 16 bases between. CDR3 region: CASSPRLESGTEAFF. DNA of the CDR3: TGTGCCAGCTCACCGAGACTAGAATCGGGGACTGAAGCTTTCTTT.

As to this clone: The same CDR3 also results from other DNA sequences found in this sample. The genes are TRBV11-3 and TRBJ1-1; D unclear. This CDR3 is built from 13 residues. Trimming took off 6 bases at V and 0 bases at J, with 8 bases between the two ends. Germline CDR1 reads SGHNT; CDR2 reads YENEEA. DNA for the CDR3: TGTGCCAGCAGTTTGAGATTGAACACTGAAGCTTTCTTT. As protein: CASSLRLNTEAFF.

The CDR3 DNA is TGTGCCAGCAGCTTACTGGGGGGGCGAAAGGATACGCAGTATTTT. Protein sequence: CASSLLGGRKDTQYF. The chain uses TRBV7-2 and TRBJ2-3, with a tentative D call TRBD2 (7 bases). The CDR3 extends over 15 amino acids. The V gene lost 2 bases and the J gene lost 6 bases, with 15 bases spanning the gap. In germline, CDR1 is SGHTA, CDR2 FQGNSA.

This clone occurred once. The CDR3 is CASSLLAASYNEQFF. Here the CDR3 DNA reads TGCGCCAGCAGCTTATTAGCGGCGTCCTACAATGAGCAGTTCTTC. This sequence joins TRBV5-1 and TRBJ2-1; possible D gene TRBD2, 6 bases. Between the trimmed V and J ends, which lost 2 bases and 1 base, there was a span of 10 bases. Germline CDR1 SGHRS, CDR2 YFSETQ. This CDR3 is built from 15 residues.

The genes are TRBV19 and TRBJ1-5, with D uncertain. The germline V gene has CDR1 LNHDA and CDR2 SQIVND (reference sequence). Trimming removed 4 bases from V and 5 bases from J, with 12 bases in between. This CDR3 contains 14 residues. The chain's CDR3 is CASSTRGGDQPQHF. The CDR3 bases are TGTGCCAGTAGTACCAGAGGTGGGGATCAGCCCCAGCATTTT.

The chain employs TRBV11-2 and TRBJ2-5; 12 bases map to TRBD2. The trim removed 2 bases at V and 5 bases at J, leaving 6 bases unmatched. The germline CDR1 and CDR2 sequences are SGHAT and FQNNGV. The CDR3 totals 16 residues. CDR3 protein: CASSLRGLAGRETQYF. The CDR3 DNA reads TGTGCCAGCAGCTTACGAGGACTAGCGGGAAGGGAGACCCAGTACTTC.

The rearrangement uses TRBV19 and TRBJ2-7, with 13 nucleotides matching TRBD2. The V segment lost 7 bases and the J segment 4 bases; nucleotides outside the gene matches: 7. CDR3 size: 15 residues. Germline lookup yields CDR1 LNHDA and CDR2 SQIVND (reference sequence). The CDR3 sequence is CASNSGTSGTYEQYF. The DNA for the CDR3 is TGTGCCAGTAACTCCGGGACTAGCGGGACGTACGAGCAGTACTTC.

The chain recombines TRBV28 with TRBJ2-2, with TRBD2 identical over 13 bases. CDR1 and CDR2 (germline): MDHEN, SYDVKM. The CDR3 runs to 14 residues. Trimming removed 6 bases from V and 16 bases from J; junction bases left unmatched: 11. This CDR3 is CASSRTSGGLVQFF. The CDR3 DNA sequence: TGTGCCAGCAGCCGGACTAGCGGGGGACTAGTCCAGTTTTTT.

CDR3 coding DNA: TGTGCCAGCCTCTGGAGGGGGGCTATCACTGAAGCTTTCTTT. It codes for CASLWRGAITEAFF. The chain employs TRBV28 and TRBJ1-1, with D perhaps TRBD1 (6 bases). The germline CDR1 and CDR2 sequences are MDHEN and SYDVKM. CDR3 length equals 14 residues. Trimming cost V 8 bases and J 4 bases, with 17 bases left between them.

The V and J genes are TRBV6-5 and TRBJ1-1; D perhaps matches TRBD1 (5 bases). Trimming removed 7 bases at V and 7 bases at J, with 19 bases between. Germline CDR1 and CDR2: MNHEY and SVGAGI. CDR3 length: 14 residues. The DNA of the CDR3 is TGTGCCAGCACCCCTACAGGCGCAGTCCATGAAGCTTTCTTT. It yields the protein CASTPTGAVHEAFF.

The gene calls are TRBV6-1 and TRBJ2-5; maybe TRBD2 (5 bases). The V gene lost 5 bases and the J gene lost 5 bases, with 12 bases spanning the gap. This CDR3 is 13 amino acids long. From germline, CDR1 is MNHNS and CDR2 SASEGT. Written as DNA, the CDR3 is TGTGCCAGCAGTCGGGATCCCCGGGAGACCCAGTACTTC. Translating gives CASSRDPRETQYF.

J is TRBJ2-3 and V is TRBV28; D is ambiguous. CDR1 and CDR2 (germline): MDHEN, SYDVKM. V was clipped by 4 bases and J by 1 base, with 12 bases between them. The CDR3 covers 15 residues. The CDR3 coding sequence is TGTGCCAGCAGTTCCTTAAGAGTCGGCACAGATACGCAGTATTTT. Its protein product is CASSSLRVGTDTQYF.

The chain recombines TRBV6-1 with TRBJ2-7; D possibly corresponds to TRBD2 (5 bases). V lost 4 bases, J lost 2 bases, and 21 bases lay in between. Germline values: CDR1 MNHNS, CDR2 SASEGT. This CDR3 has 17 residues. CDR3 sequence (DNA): TGTGCCAGCAGTGGGCTAGGACTCACCGACACCCCCTACGAGCAGTACTTC. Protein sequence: CASSGLGLTDTPYEQYF.

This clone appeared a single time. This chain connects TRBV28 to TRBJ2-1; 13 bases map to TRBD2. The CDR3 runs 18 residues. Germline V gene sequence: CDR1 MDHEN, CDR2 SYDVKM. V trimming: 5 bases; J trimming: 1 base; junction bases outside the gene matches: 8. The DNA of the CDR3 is TGTGCCAGCAGTCCCAGCATGGGACTAGCGGGATCCTACAATGAGCAGTTCTTC. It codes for CASSPSMGLAGSYNEQFF. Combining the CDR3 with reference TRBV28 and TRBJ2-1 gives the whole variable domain DVKVTQSSRYLVKRTGEKVFLECVQDMDHENMFWYRQDPGLGLRLIYFSYDVKMKEKGDIPEGYSVSREKKERFSLILESASTNQTSMYLCASSPSMGLAGSYNEQFFGPGTRLTVL.

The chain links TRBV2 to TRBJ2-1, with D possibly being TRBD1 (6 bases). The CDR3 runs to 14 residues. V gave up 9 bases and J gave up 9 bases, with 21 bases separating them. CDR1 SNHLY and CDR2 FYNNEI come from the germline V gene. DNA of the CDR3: TGTGCCAGAGGACGGGACACCCCATTTTCTGAGCAGTTCTTC. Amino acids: CARGRDTPFSEQFF.